Described below is a single TCR beta chain sequence and its context. The repertoire was sequenced with immunoSEQ multiplex PCR; TCRdb's copy has only in-frame clones and lacks some. The sample has over 10,000 clones, about four fifths seen once; the top ten hold 45% to 55%. The CDR3 covers 15 residues. V was pared by 2 bases and J by 0 bases, with 8 bases between. In germline, CDR1 is MNHEY, CDR2 SMNVEV (reference sequence). Treatment denoted: randomized to nivolumab then ipilimumab (arm A) or the reverse (arm B). No patient had prior DNA-damaging chemotherapy. From thawed PBMCs, live CD3+CD8+ cells negative for CD19 and CD56 were sorted. The sample is drawn from a study of sequential checkpoint blockade in melanoma. At the level of the study: Patients were randomized 1:1 to nivolumab-then-ipilimumab or ipilimumab-then-nivolumab first-line. Maintenance nivolumab came after either treatment sequence.

The chain carries TRBV27 and TRBJ1-5; no clear D. The receptor was derived from a human donor with melanoma. Here the sequenced sample was CD8+ T cells sorted from blood (inferred from file names), taken from a patient given nivolumab and ipilimumab in sequence. The CDR3 is CASSLTAYSNQPQHF. Here the CDR3 DNA reads TGTGCCAGCAGTTTAACAGCCTATAGCAATCAGCCCCAGCATTTT.